The 10 T cell receptor beta chains in this list originate from one sample, sequenced in a study of response to subunit inactivated influenza vaccine. MiXCR, applied by TCRdb to the RT-PCR reads, yields one record per CDR3 protein. The sample has about 570,000 distinct CDR3 sequences, around 10% seen once. A further study also used this sample, focusing on T cells expressing NK-cell markers. Turning to that study: The cDNA for TCR beta came from 5'RACE template switching with UMIs.

Material: PBMCs from blood, obtained on the day of vaccination. The origin of the receptors is a man in his fifties or sixties who received an inactivated influenza vaccine.

The rearrangement uses TRBV5-1 and TRBJ2-7; 11 bases fit TRBD1. Germline V gene sequence: CDR1 SGHRS, CDR2 YFSETQ. Unmatched junction bases numbered 11, after V lost 2 bases and J lost 7 bases. This CDR3 contains 16 residues. In DNA form, the CDR3 reads TGCGCCAGCAGCTTTTCTACCGGACAGGGGGCTAGGGAGCAGTACTTC. It is translated as CASSFSTGQGAREQYF.

The rearrangement links TRBV7-9 to TRBJ2-7; D is undetermined. The CDR3 runs 15 residues. Trimming stripped 5 bases from V and 2 bases from J, with 16 bases between. Germline V CDR1 and CDR2: SEHNR, FQNEAQ (reference sequence). The CDR3 here is CASSAADTYPYEQYF. The CDR3 nucleotides are TGTGCCAGCAGCGCCGCCGATACATACCCCTACGAGCAGTACTTC. Filled out from reference TRBV7-9 and TRBJ2-7, the complete variable domain reads DTGVSQNPRHKITKRGQNVTFRCDPISEHNRLYWYRQTLGQGPEFLTYFQNEAQLEKSRLLSDRFSAERPKGSFSTLEIQRTEQGDSAMYLCASSAADTYPYEQYFGPGTRLTVT.

CDR3 coding DNA: TGCAGTGCTTCACTAGCGGGAGCGAACACCGGGGAGCTGTTTTTT. Translation gives CSASLAGANTGELFF. The gene calls are TRBV20-1 and TRBJ2-2; 11 nucleotides align to TRBD2. V dropped 5 bases and J dropped 0; count of bases not matched to a gene: 2. Germline V gene lookup returns CDR1 DFQATT and CDR2 SNEGSKA (reference sequence). This CDR3 contains 15 residues.

This clonotype was detected many times. The rearrangement joins TRBV7-2 to TRBJ2-1; 8 nucleotides agree with TRBD2. V lost 0 bases, J lost 5 bases, and 15 bases stayed unmatched. CDR3 length: 19 amino acids. Germline-derived CDR1 and CDR2 are SGHTA and FQGNSA. CDR3 protein: CASSLAIQRERVVDNEQFF. For the CDR3, the DNA is TGTGCCAGCAGCTTAGCTATCCAGCGGGAGCGGGTTGTAGACAATGAGCAGTTCTTC.

V and J are TRBV25-1 and TRBJ2-7; 9 positions match TRBD1. From germline, CDR1 is MGHDK and CDR2 SYGVNS. The CDR3 runs to 14 residues. With V trimmed by 4 bases and J by 3 bases, 4 bases remained unmatched. As DNA, the CDR3 is TGTGCCAGCAGTGCCGGGACAGGGCTCTACGAGCAGTACTTC. Residues: CASSAGTGLYEQYF.

This clonotype has just a few counts. As DNA, the CDR3 is TGTGCCAGCAGCGTAGGGGCAGGGCCACATACGACCCAAGAGACCCAGTACTTC. The encoded protein is CASSVGAGPHTTQETQYF. The chain links TRBV9 to TRBJ2-5; D is perhaps TRBD1 (5 bases). V dropped 0 bases and J dropped 1 base, with 19 bases sitting between them. The V gene's germline CDR1 is SGDLS and CDR2 YYNGEE. The CDR3 covers 18 residues.

V gene TRBV5-1 combines with J gene TRBJ2-7; D possibly corresponds to TRBD1 (6 bases). This CDR3 contains 15 residues. Germline values: CDR1 SGHRS, CDR2 YFSETQ. V was shortened by 0 bases and J by 3 bases, with 13 bases between the two germline ends. The CDR3 DNA follows: TGCGCCAGCAGCTTGGATGGGGGCTCGGTCTACGAGCAGTACTTC. Its protein is CASSLDGGSVYEQYF.

V gene TRBV7-3 combines with J gene TRBJ2-1, with TRBD2 as a possible D gene (5 bases). In germline, CDR1 is SGHTA, CDR2 FQGTGA. This CDR3 region has 15 residues. Trimming shortened V by 5 bases and J by 2 bases, and 13 bases separated the two germline ends. CDR3 residues: CASSAWTSTYNEQFF. The CDR3 region has the DNA TGTGCCAGCAGCGCTTGGACTTCGACCTACAATGAGCAGTTCTTC.

In its sample, this clonotype was seen many times. V usage is TRBV5-1 and J usage is TRBJ1-4; 9 bases fit TRBD1. Per the germline V gene, CDR1 is SGHRS and CDR2 is YFSETQ. The CDR3 is made up of 15 amino acids. Trimming removed 4 bases from V and 5 bases from J; junction bases left unmatched: 6. The CDR3 nucleotides read TGCGCCAGCAGCCACGGGGACAGGGAGAATGAAAAACTGTTTTTT. Encoded protein: CASSHGDRENEKLFF.

About this clonotype: An end of the junction does not agree with germline; a read error may underlie this. The chain has TRBV19 and TRBJ2-1; 10 positions agree with TRBD2. CDR1 is LNHDA and CDR2 is SQIVND in the germline V gene (reference sequence). This CDR3 contains 15 residues. The CDR3, as DNA: TGTGCCAGCAGTAAGGGACTAGCGAATTACAATGAGCAGTTCTTC. It encodes CASSKGLANYNEQFF.